A single sample is the source of the 23 T cell receptor beta chains below, sequenced in a study of memory CD4+ T cells and cytomegalovirus serostatus. TCRdb's table, derived via immunoSEQ multiplex PCR, lists solely in-frame clones and lacks some. The sample carries 40,000 to 50,000 clones, around four fifths recorded once. Single viable CD3+CD4+CD8-CD45RO+ cells were sorted as the memory CD4+ T cells. The source material was memory CD4+ T cells from blood. The receptors here all came from an adult in good health and CMV-seronegative.

The rearrangement uses TRBV11-2 and TRBJ2-1, with D unresolved. CDR1 and CDR2 from the germline V gene are SGHAT and FQNNGV. The CDR3 has 14 amino acids. Trimming cost V 2 bases and J 7 bases, with 12 bases left between them. The CDR3 sequence is CASSLMVGLNEQFF. The CDR3 DNA is TGTGCCAGCAGCTTAATGGTCGGCTTGAATGAGCAGTTCTTC.

The J gene is TRBJ1-4, the V gene TRBV28; 10 bases line up with TRBD1. The CDR3 has 12 residues. Germline V gene sequence: CDR1 MDHEN, CDR2 SYDVKM. Trimming cost V 8 bases and J 8 bases; bases outside gene matches: 2. The CDR3 spells CASRTGGEKLFF. Here the CDR3 DNA reads TGTGCCAGCCGGACAGGGGGGGAAAAACTGTTTTTT.

The genes are TRBV12-5 and TRBJ1-1; D not certain. From germline, CDR1 is LGHNT and CDR2 FRNRAP. The CDR3 has 14 amino acids. Trimming stripped 7 bases from V and 3 bases from J, with 15 bases between. Written as DNA, the CDR3 is TGTGCTAGTGCCTCGGGGAGGAGGGACACTGAAGCTTTCTTT. It codes for CASASGRRDTEAFF. The full variable domain, with the rest looked up from reference TRBV12-5 and TRBJ1-1, is DARVTQTPRHKVTEMGQEVTMRCQPILGHNTVFWYRQTMMQGLELLAYFRNRAPLDDSGMPKDRFSAEMPDATLATLKIQPSEPRDSAVYFCASASGRRDTEAFFGQGTRLTVV.

The genes are TRBV6-6 and TRBJ1-2, with D perhaps matching TRBD1 (6 bases). In germline, CDR1 is MNHNY, CDR2 SVGAGI (reference sequence). This CDR3 spans 13 amino acids. Trimming stripped 2 bases from V and 8 bases from J, with 12 bases between. CDR3 sequence (DNA): TGTGCCAGCAGTTACCGGGACATCCGCGGCTACACCTTC. Protein sequence: CASSYRDIRGYTF.

The chain recombines TRBV7-9 with TRBJ2-5; D uncertain. Trimming pared 0 bases from V and 2 bases from J, leaving 10 bases between. The CDR3 length is 15 residues. CDR1 SEHNR and CDR2 FQNEAQ come from the germline V gene (reference sequence). CDR3 protein: CASSLARGGQETQYF. The DNA for the CDR3 is TGTGCCAGCAGCTTAGCGCGTGGCGGACAAGAGACCCAGTACTTC.

V usage is TRBV15 and J usage is TRBJ2-7; D might be TRBD1 (6 bases). Germline V gene lookup returns CDR1 LNHNV and CDR2 YYDKDF (reference sequence). This CDR3 has 13 amino acids. Deletions cut 5 bases from V and 7 bases from J, with 15 bases between. Here the CDR3 DNA reads TGTGCCACCAGCTGGAACAGGGCTGGAGAGCAGTACTTC. It yields the protein CATSWNRAGEQYF.

The V and J genes are TRBV9 and TRBJ1-1; D is unclear. The germline CDR1 and CDR2 sequences are SGDLS and YYNGEE. The V end was cut by 0 bases, the J end by 1 base, with 13 bases between. The CDR3 has 16 amino acids. CDR3 in DNA: TGTGCCAGCAGCGTAGTACCCCGGGTGCAGAACACTGAAGCTTTCTTT. Its protein product is CASSVVPRVQNTEAFF.

This clone turned up a few times. This sequence joins TRBV7-2 and TRBJ1-4, with D unclear. Trimming removed 9 bases from V and 8 bases from J, with 25 bases in between. The CDR3 spans 16 residues. Looked up from germline, CDR1 is SGHTA and CDR2 is FQGNSA. The CDR3 coding sequence is TGTGCCAGTGCTCCCAATGTGGGTCTGTCGTCCGAAAAACTGTTTTTT. It is translated as CASAPNVGLSSEKLFF.

The chain has TRBV30 and TRBJ2-2, with 7 bases aligning to TRBD2. The length of the CDR3 is 16 residues. The V gene's germline CDR1 is GTSNPN and CDR2 SVGIG (reference sequence). V was clipped by 0 bases and J by 3 bases; unmatched bases: 7. In DNA, the CDR3 is TGTGCCTGGAGTGTACGGATAGCGGGCGACACCGGGGAGCTGTTTTTT. Its translation: CAWSVRIAGDTGELFF.

This clone was seen only once. The chain couples TRBV7-8 to TRBJ1-4, with TRBD1 identical over 7 bases. CDR1 is SGHVS, CDR2 FQNEAQ, per germline. Germline trimming cut 4 bases from V and 4 bases from J; bases unmatched to any gene: 3. This CDR3 comprises 14 residues. As DNA, the CDR3 is TGTGCCAGCAGCTCCGGGACAGATAATGAAAAACTGTTTTTT. Its protein product is CASSSGTDNEKLFF.

This clone has only a few counts. V usage is TRBV11-1 and J usage is TRBJ2-7, with TRBD1 matching over 7 bases. The germline V gene has CDR1 SGHAT and CDR2 FQDESV (reference sequence). The J segment lost 10 bases and the V segment lost 4 bases, leaving 10 bases of the junction unmatched. The CDR3 has 13 amino acids. The CDR3 sequence is CASSSLRTGHQYF. The DNA of the CDR3 is TGTGCCAGCAGCTCCCTTAGGACAGGTCACCAGTACTTC.

The V call is TRBV6-5, the J call TRBJ2-1, with 7 bases aligning to TRBD2. CDR3 length: 13 amino acids. The germline gives CDR1 MNHEY, CDR2 SVGAGI. J was trimmed by 9 bases and V by 5 bases; bases with no gene match: 7. CDR3 nucleotide sequence: TGTGCCAGCAGTCCCATGGCGGGGGTTGAGCAGTTCTTC. This encodes CASSPMAGVEQFF.

The chain is built from TRBV11-2 and TRBJ1-6; D is possibly TRBD1 (5 bases). V was shortened by 4 bases and J by 10 bases, with 14 bases between the two germline ends. This CDR3 comprises 14 residues. Germline V gene sequence: CDR1 SGHAT, CDR2 FQNNGV. CDR3 nucleotides: TGTGCCAGCAGCTCCTCCCAGGGTGTCTCACCCCTCCACTTT. Translating gives CASSSSQGVSPLHF.

The rearrangement links TRBV6-1 to TRBJ1-5; D not certain. The CDR3 totals 14 residues. V was clipped by 8 bases and J by 0 bases, with 11 bases between them. Per germline, CDR1 MNHNS and CDR2 SASEGT. CDR3 region: CASDGSNSNQPQHF. The CDR3, as DNA: TGTGCCAGCGACGGGTCGAATAGCAATCAGCCCCAGCATTTT.

This clone was counted between two and nine times. The same CDR3 can be traced to other DNA sequences in this sample. Here the CDR3 DNA reads TGTGCCAGCAGTTTATCAGGCGTAGCCAAAAACATTCAGTACTTC. Protein sequence: CASSLSGVAKNIQYF. The chain couples TRBV27 to TRBJ2-4; D not resolved. V shed 0 bases and J shed 0 bases, with 6 bases lying between them. The length of the CDR3 is 15 residues. CDR1 and CDR2 from the germline V gene are MNHEY and SMNVEV (reference sequence).

In this sample, this clone turned up a few times. V gene TRBV18 combines with J gene TRBJ1-1, with D possibly being TRBD1 (5 bases). Trimming removed 2 bases from V and 5 bases from J, with 21 bases in between. CDR3 length: 17 residues. Germline lookup yields CDR1 KGHSH and CDR2 LQKENI. The CDR3 region is CASSPSVADSRGTEAFF. CDR3 sequence (DNA): TGTGCCAGCTCACCATCAGTGGCCGACAGCCGCGGGACTGAAGCTTTCTTT.

This rearrangement joins TRBV30 to TRBJ1-2; TRBD1 matches 9 bases. The CDR3 extends over 13 amino acids. The V segment lost 0 bases and the J segment 13 bases; nucleotides outside the gene matches: 9. CDR1 and CDR2 (germline): GTSNPN, SVGIG (reference sequence). The CDR3 reads CAWSVLGTGPTTF. The CDR3 nucleotides read TGTGCCTGGAGTGTACTAGGGACAGGGCCTACCACCTTC.

V gene TRBV7-9 combines with J gene TRBJ2-6; D is unclear. The CDR3 runs to 13 residues. Germline V CDR1 and CDR2: SEHNR, FQNEAQ (reference sequence). The V gene lost 8 bases and the J gene lost 0 bases, with 5 bases spanning the gap. This chain's CDR3 is CASGSSGANVLTF. CDR3 nucleotide sequence: TGTGCCAGCGGCAGCTCTGGGGCCAACGTCCTGACTTTC.

V is TRBV30 and J is TRBJ2-2; TRBD2 aligns across 9 bases. V was clipped by 2 bases and J by 5 bases; unmatched bases: 3. CDR3 length: 14 residues. Germline CDR1 and CDR2: GTSNPN and SVGIG (reference sequence). CDR3 amino acids: CAWSRSGRTGELFF. CDR3 nucleotides: TGTGCCTGGAGTCGTAGCGGGAGAACCGGGGAGCTGTTTTTT. Complete variable domain (other parts from reference TRBV30 and TRBJ2-2): SQTIHQWPATLVQPVGSPLSLECTVEGTSNPNLYWYRQAAGRGLQLLFYSVGIGQISSEVPQNLSASRPQDRQFILSSKKLLLSDSGFYLCAWSRSGRTGELFFGEGSRLTVL.

The chain couples TRBV19 to TRBJ2-7; D is possibly TRBD1 (6 bases). Germline V gives CDR1 LNHDA, CDR2 SQIVND (reference sequence). Trimming pared 5 bases from V and 4 bases from J, leaving 12 bases between. This CDR3 comprises 13 residues. Written as DNA, the CDR3 is TGTGCCAGTAGTCGGGCAGGGGAGTACGAGCAGTACTTC. The encoded protein is CASSRAGEYEQYF.

The sample holds one count of this clone. The rearrangement uses TRBV28 and TRBJ2-5; the D gene is possibly TRBD1 (6 bases). The CDR3 is made up of 15 amino acids. The V gene's germline CDR1 is MDHEN and CDR2 SYDVKM. Deletions cut 5 bases from V and 3 bases from J, with 16 bases between. In DNA, the CDR3 is TGTGCCAGCAGTCCCCTCCACAGGGTAGAAGAGACCCAGTACTTC. Its translation is CASSPLHRVEETQYF.

The chain joins TRBV28 to TRBJ2-5, with TRBD2 identical over 10 bases. Trimming took 8 bases from V and 6 from J; bases not matched to a gene: 9. CDR3 length: 14 amino acids. Germline lookup yields CDR1 MDHEN and CDR2 SYDVKM. The CDR3 coding sequence is TGTGCCAGCCTACCGGGACTAGCGTTCCAGACCCAGTACTTC. Its translation: CASLPGLAFQTQYF.

J is TRBJ1-2 and V is TRBV7-2, with TRBD1 matching over 7 bases. This CDR3 spans 15 amino acids. Germline V gives CDR1 SGHTA, CDR2 FQGNSA. V dropped 5 bases and J dropped 2; count of bases not matched to a gene: 8. For the CDR3, the DNA is TGTGCCAGCAGCCCCGGGACAGTCTCGAACTATGGCTACACCTTC. Residues: CASSPGTVSNYGYTF.